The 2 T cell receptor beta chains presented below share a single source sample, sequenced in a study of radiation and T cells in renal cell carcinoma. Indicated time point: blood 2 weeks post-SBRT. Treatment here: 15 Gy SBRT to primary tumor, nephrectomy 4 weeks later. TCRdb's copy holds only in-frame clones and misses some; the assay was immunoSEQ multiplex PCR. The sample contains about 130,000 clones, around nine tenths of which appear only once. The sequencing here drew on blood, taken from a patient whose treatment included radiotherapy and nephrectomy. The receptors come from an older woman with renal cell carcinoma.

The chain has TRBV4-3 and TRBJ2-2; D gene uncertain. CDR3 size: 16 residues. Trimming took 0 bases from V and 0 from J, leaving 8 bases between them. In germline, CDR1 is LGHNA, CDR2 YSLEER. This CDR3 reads CASSQDTSPNTGELFF. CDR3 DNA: TGCGCCAGCAGCCAAGATACTTCCCCGAACACCGGGGAGCTGTTTTTT.

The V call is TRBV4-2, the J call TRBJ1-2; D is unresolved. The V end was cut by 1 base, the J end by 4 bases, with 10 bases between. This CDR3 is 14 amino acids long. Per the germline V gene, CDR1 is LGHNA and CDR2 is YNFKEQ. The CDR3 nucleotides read TGTGCCAGCAGCCAAGGGAGGGTTAGCTATGGCTACACCTTC. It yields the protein CASSQGRVSYGYTF.